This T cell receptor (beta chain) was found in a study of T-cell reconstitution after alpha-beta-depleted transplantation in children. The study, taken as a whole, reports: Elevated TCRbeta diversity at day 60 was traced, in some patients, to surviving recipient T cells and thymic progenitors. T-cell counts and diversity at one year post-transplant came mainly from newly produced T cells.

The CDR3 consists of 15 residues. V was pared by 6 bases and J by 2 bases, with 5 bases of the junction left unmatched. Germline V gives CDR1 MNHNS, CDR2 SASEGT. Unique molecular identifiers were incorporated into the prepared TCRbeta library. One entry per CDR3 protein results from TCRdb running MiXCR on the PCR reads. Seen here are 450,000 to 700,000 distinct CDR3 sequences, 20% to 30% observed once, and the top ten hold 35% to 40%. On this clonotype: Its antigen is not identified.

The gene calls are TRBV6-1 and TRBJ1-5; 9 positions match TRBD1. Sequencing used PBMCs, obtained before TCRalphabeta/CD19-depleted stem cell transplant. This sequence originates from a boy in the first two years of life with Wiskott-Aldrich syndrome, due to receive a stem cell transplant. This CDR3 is CASRTGGEGNQPQHF. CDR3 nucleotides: TGTGCCAGCAGAACAGGGGGCGAAGGCAATCAGCCCCAGCATTTT.